This T cell receptor (beta chain) was obtained from a study of blood T cell repertoires in COVID-19. Background on the study: PBMCs, B-cell-depleted T cells, or T cells were the source of the cDNA or gDNA that made up the material.

The length of the CDR3 is 13 residues. Germline V gene sequence: CDR1 SGHDN, CDR2 FVKESK. Trimming cost V 3 bases and J 5 bases, with 10 bases left between them. In the original processing: Reference gene primer amplification gave estimated nucleated cell counts. The protocol was immunoSEQ multiplex PCR, while the TCRdb copy is restricted to in-frame clones and leaves out a portion. V, J and clone size derive from that table, while D and trimming were established from the DNA sequence. The table lists around 170,000 clones, about 74% of them singletons. J is TRBJ2-5 and V is TRBV14; tentative D call: TRBD1 (6 bases). The source material was peripheral blood. The receptor was derived from a woman of 80 years or more with acute or convalescent COVID-19. DNA of the CDR3: TGTGCCAGCAGCCACCAGGGGTACGAGACCCAGTACTTC. This translates into CASSHQGYETQYF.